What follows are 26 T cell receptor beta chains derived from one specimen sequenced in a study of human T cells and chemical hapten exposure (dated by TCRdb to the early 2020s). Per the publication, the time point label means: patch test 1, 2 weeks after DPC sensitization. The label giving this sample's treatment or condition can be read as: therapeutic diphenylcyclopropenone sensitization with weekly scalp DPC. Library method: RACE. TCRdb records NextSeq 500 as the sequencer. TCRdb redid the processing of the public reads, applying fastp at Q25 and MiXCR, and retained in-frame beta chains. All rows with the same CDR3 protein become a single entry with the most common DNA and genes. In all, the sample holds approximately 110,000 distinct CDR3 sequences, and 9.5% to 11% of those were seen once. Under 4.5% of the sample is in the top ten clones. This specimen consisted of whole blood, obtained in connection with sensitization to the hapten diphenylcyclopropenone (DPC). The receptors were sampled from a woman aged 40 to 55 with alopecia areata. Some clones in this sample may be carry-over from other donors' samples.

This clonotype was seen a few times. The rearrangement joins TRBV6-5 to TRBJ1-5; D gene unclear. CDR1 and CDR2 from the germline V gene are MNHEY and SVGAGI. The CDR3 length is 15 residues. V was shortened by 0 bases and J by 1 base, with 7 bases between the two germline ends. The CDR3 nucleotides read TGTGCCAGCAGTTACTCGCGAGGGAGCAATCAGCCCCAGCATTTT. Protein: CASSYSRGSNQPQHF.

This clonotype occurred many times. J is TRBJ2-3 and V is TRBV18; D uncertain. CDR1 is KGHSH, CDR2 LQKENI, per germline. Trimming took 3 bases from V and 4 from J, leaving 11 bases between them. This CDR3 spans 14 amino acids. The CDR3 nucleotides read TGTGCCAGCTCACCTGCAGCGAACGCAGATACGCAGTATTTT. As protein: CASSPAANADTQYF. The full variable domain, with the rest looked up from reference TRBV18 and TRBJ2-3, is NAGVMQNPRHLVRRRGQEARLRCSPMKGHSHVYWYRQLPEEGLKFMVYLQKENIIDESGMPKERFSAEFPKEGPSILRIQQVVRGDSAAYFCASSPAANADTQYFGPGTRLTVL.

In this sample, this clonotype turned up a few times. CDR3: CASSQQGATQYF. DNA for the CDR3: TGTGCCAGCAGCCAACAGGGGGCGACCCAGTACTTC. The rearrangement joins TRBV12-3 or TRBV12-4 to TRBJ2-5; 9 bases fit TRBD1. The CDR3 is 12 amino acids. V shed 6 bases, J shed 7 bases, and the junction held 3 bases outside the gene matches.

The chain couples TRBV9 to TRBJ2-3; TRBD2 might be the D (7 bases). Per the germline V gene, CDR1 is SGDLS and CDR2 is YYNGEE. The CDR3 covers 18 residues. Trimming stripped 0 bases from V and 2 bases from J, with 19 bases between. The chain's CDR3 is CASSVEGGDRTITDTQYF. CDR3 sequence (DNA): TGTGCCAGCAGCGTAGAAGGGGGGGACCGCACGATCACAGATACGCAGTATTTT.

This clonotype was seen ten or more times. The chain has TRBV14 and TRBJ2-5; tentative D call: TRBD2 (6 bases). The CDR3 contains 16 residues. V was clipped by 4 bases and J by 0 bases, with 15 bases between them. Looked up from germline, CDR1 is SGHDN and CDR2 is FVKESK. The CDR3 here is CASSRSGAGYQETQYF. DNA for the CDR3: TGTGCCAGCAGCCGGTCCGGGGCGGGGTACCAAGAGACCCAGTACTTC. The full variable domain, completed using reference TRBV14 and TRBJ2-5, is EAGVTQFPSHSVIEKGQTVTLRCDPISGHDNLYWYRRVMGKEIKFLLHFVKESKQDESGMPNNRFLAERTGGTYSTLKVQPAELEDSGVYFCASSRSGAGYQETQYFGPGTRLLVL.

This clonotype was detected only a few times. J is TRBJ2-7 and V is TRBV2; TRBD2 aligns across 7 bases. V gave up 8 bases and J gave up 2 bases; unmatched junction bases: 3. Germline lookup yields CDR1 SNHLY and CDR2 FYNNEI. The CDR3 consists of 12 residues. CDR3 DNA sequence: TGTGCCAGCCTAACTAGCGCCTACGAGCAGTACTTC. The encoded protein is CASLTSAYEQYF.

V gene TRBV5-1 combines with J gene TRBJ1-1; D perhaps matches TRBD1 (6 bases). The CDR3 sequence is 14 residues long. Germline values: CDR1 SGHRS, CDR2 YFSETQ. V was pared by 4 bases and J by 4 bases, with 14 bases between. The CDR3 protein is CASSQVQGATEAFF. In DNA, the CDR3 is TGCGCCAGCAGCCAGGTACAGGGAGCCACTGAAGCTTTCTTT.

The table lists this clonotype with many counts. At one of its ends the junction is not consistent with the germline gene, which may arise from a read error. The chain is built from TRBV7-7 and TRBJ2-5; TRBD1 aligns across 7 bases. In germline, CDR1 is SSHAT, CDR2 FNYEAQ (reference sequence). The CDR3 contains 14 residues. DNA for the CDR3: TGTGCTAGCAGCCCAGGGACAGCAGAGGGAACCCAGTACTTC. This codes for CASSPGTAEGTQYF.

The rearrangement uses TRBV20-1 and TRBJ2-3; D possibly corresponds to TRBD2 (6 bases). V dropped 6 bases and J dropped 4 bases, with 20 bases sitting between them. Looked up from germline, CDR1 is DFQATT and CDR2 is SNEGSKA (reference sequence). CDR3 length equals 15 residues. CDR3 residues: CSAQDSRETADTQYF. DNA for the CDR3: TGCAGTGCGCAGGACTCTCGGGAGACTGCAGATACGCAGTATTTT.

The V gene is TRBV7-2, the J gene TRBJ2-7; 7 bases match TRBD2. Looked up from germline, CDR1 is SGHTA and CDR2 is FQGNSA. The V gene end was trimmed by 7 bases and the J gene end by 3 bases; junction bases not matched to a gene: 12. The CDR3 runs 15 residues. CDR3 region: CASTPMGGSGYEQYF. DNA of the CDR3: TGTGCCAGCACCCCAATGGGCGGGAGCGGCTACGAGCAGTACTTC.

In its sample, this clonotype was seen a few times. The rearrangement links TRBV6-2 or TRBV6-3 to TRBJ2-1; D possibly corresponds to TRBD1 (6 bases). The CDR3 has 15 residues. V dropped 0 bases and J dropped 3 bases, with 9 bases sitting between them. The germline CDR1 and CDR2 sequences are MNHEY and SVGEGT. The CDR3 DNA reads as TGTGCCAGCAGTTACTCGGCAGGGGACTACAATGAGCAGTTCTTC. Translation gives CASSYSAGDYNEQFF.

Notes on this clonotype: Compared with germline, one end of the junction differs, possibly owing to a read error. This chain links TRBV27 with TRBJ1-1; 8 nucleotides match TRBD1. The V gene's germline CDR1 is MNHEY and CDR2 SMNVEV (reference sequence). The CDR3 covers 17 residues. The CDR3 region has the DNA TGTGCCAGCAGACCGGGACAGGTCGGGGGGCCGAACACTGAAGTTTTCTTT. Translation gives CASRPGQVGGPNTEVFF.

The chain couples TRBV27 to TRBJ2-4, with 8 bases matching TRBD2. The CDR3 has 16 amino acids. V gave up 3 bases and J gave up 0 bases; unmatched junction bases: 4. In germline, CDR1 is MNHEY, CDR2 SMNVEV (reference sequence). Here the CDR3 DNA reads TGTGCCAGCAGTTTTAGCGGGACCCTAGCCAAAAACATTCAGTACTTC. Translating it yields CASSFSGTLAKNIQYF.

This clonotype was seen a handful of times. The chain couples TRBV15 to TRBJ2-2; the D gene is possibly TRBD2 (5 bases). The CDR3 is made up of 13 amino acids. Germline assignment: CDR1 LNHNV and CDR2 YYDKDF (reference sequence). Trimming stripped 4 bases from V and 6 bases from J, with 9 bases between. The CDR3 sequence is CATSTLRAGELFF. DNA of the CDR3: TGTGCCACCAGCACCCTGCGGGCCGGGGAGCTGTTTTTT.

This clonotype has a handful of counts. The rearrangement links TRBV6-2 or TRBV6-3 to TRBJ1-1; TRBD1 matches at 8 bases. V was pared by 6 bases and J by 3 bases, with 9 bases of the junction left unmatched. The CDR3 has 15 amino acids. CDR1 MNHEY and CDR2 SVGEGT come from the germline V gene. The CDR3 coding sequence is TGTGCCAGCAGCAAACAACAGGGGGGGGACACTGAAGCTTTCTTT. It is translated as CASSKQQGGDTEAFF.

V is TRBV19 and J is TRBJ2-7; a possible D gene is TRBD1 (5 bases). V lost 5 bases to trimming and J lost 2 bases, with 10 bases between them. CDR3 length: 13 residues. The germline gives CDR1 LNHDA, CDR2 SQIVND (reference sequence). CDR3 sequence reads: CASSRTITYEQYF. The CDR3 coding sequence is TGTGCCAGTAGTCGGACAATTACCTACGAGCAGTACTTC.

This clonotype was seen a few times. V usage is TRBV4-2 and J usage is TRBJ1-4, with D perhaps matching TRBD1 (5 bases). Per the germline V gene, CDR1 is LGHNA and CDR2 is YNFKEQ. The germline V and J ends were trimmed by 1 base and 3 bases, with 15 bases remaining between them. This CDR3 is 17 amino acids long. This CDR3 reads CASSQVRQRGANEKLFF. In DNA form, the CDR3 reads TGTGCCAGCAGCCAAGTACGGCAGAGGGGCGCTAATGAAAAACTGTTTTTT.

The CDR3 DNA sequence: TGTGCCAGCAGCTTCCGGGGGCAGGCCCCGGAGACCCAGTACTTC. Its protein product is CASSFRGQAPETQYF. The chain employs TRBV7-9 and TRBJ2-5; D possibly uses TRBD1 or TRBD2 (6 bases each). The CDR3 runs to 15 residues. V shed 3 bases and J shed 5 bases, with 16 bases lying between them. Germline V gene data show CDR1 as SEHNR and CDR2 as FQNEAQ (reference sequence).

This clonotype was counted ten times or more. The V gene is TRBV20-1, the J gene TRBJ1-6; TRBD1 is a possible D gene (5 bases). V dropped 5 bases and J dropped 13 bases, with 18 bases sitting between them. Germline V gene data show CDR1 as DFQATT and CDR2 as SNEGSKA (reference sequence). The CDR3 is 13 amino acids. CDR3 DNA sequence: TGCAGTGCTTCCGCAGCCCCCGGGACGCCCCTCCACTTT. Translated, it gives CSASAAPGTPLHF.

The rearrangement uses TRBV4-3 and TRBJ2-1; D is unclear. V was trimmed by 0 bases and J by 8 bases, leaving 14 bases between them. The CDR3 is made up of 15 amino acids. Germline CDR1 is LGHNA and CDR2 is YSLEER. The CDR3 sequence is CASSQDEGLRDEQFF. The DNA of the CDR3 is TGCGCCAGCAGCCAAGATGAAGGTCTTCGGGATGAGCAGTTCTTC.

V is TRBV7-8 and J is TRBJ2-1; TRBD1 agrees at 8 bases. The J segment lost 4 bases and the V segment lost 5 bases, leaving 7 bases of the junction unmatched. Germline lookup yields CDR1 SGHVS and CDR2 FQNEAQ. The length of the CDR3 is 15 residues. The CDR3 bases are TGTGCCAGCAGCCCTGACAGGGGACCGTACAATGAGCAGTTCTTC. Its protein is CASSPDRGPYNEQFF.

This chain joins TRBV29-1 and TRBJ2-3; weak D call: TRBD1 (5 bases). Germline V lookup: CDR1 SQVTM, CDR2 ANQGSEA. The V end was cut by 6 bases, the J end by 2 bases, with 12 bases between. This CDR3 comprises 13 residues. Here the CDR3 DNA reads TGCAGCGTCTCTCAGGGCGCCACAGATACGCAGTATTTT. It yields the protein CSVSQGATDTQYF.

This clonotype was observed a few times. V usage is TRBV18 and J usage is TRBJ1-1, with 10 bases lining up with TRBD1. The CDR3 totals 17 residues. With 0 bases clipped from V and 7 bases from J, the junction kept 11 bases outside the gene matches. CDR1 and CDR2 (germline): KGHSH, LQKENI. The CDR3 DNA follows: TGTGCCAGCTCACCACCGATTCCGCGACAGGGGGCCATTGAAGCTTTCTTT. Translation: CASSPPIPRQGAIEAFF. Supplemented by reference TRBV18 and TRBJ1-1, the full variable domain reads NAGVMQNPRHLVRRRGQEARLRCSPMKGHSHVYWYRQLPEEGLKFMVYLQKENIIDESGMPKERFSAEFPKEGPSILRIQQVVRGDSAAYFCASSPPIPRQGAIEAFFGQGTRLTVV.

The table lists this clonotype with a few counts. In DNA, the CDR3 is TGTGCCAGCAGTGAGACGCGGATGAGCACTGAAGCTTTCTTT. This sequence encodes CASSETRMSTEAFF. This chain links TRBV6-4 with TRBJ1-1, with D unclear. V was clipped by 3 bases and J by 4 bases, with 12 bases between them. The CDR3 consists of 14 residues. Germline V CDR1 and CDR2: MRHNA, SNTAGT.

This clonotype was found a few times. The chain is built from TRBV20-1 and TRBJ1-1; 7 nucleotides line up with TRBD1. Germline CDR1 DFQATT, CDR2 SNEGSKA (reference sequence). The J segment lost 7 bases and the V segment lost 4 bases, leaving 9 bases of the junction unmatched. CDR3 length: 13 residues. The CDR3 region is CSAKQGPWSEAFF. For the CDR3, the DNA is TGCAGTGCTAAACAGGGGCCCTGGAGTGAAGCTTTCTTT.

There are a few counts of this clonotype. The chain carries TRBV5-8 and TRBJ1-5; possibly TRBD1 for D (6 bases). The germline gives CDR1 SGHTS, CDR2 YDEGEE. With 5 bases removed from V and 3 bases from J, the gap between germline ends came to 9 bases. This CDR3 has 13 residues. CDR3: CASRRDTNQPQHF. CDR3 sequence (DNA): TGTGCCAGCAGACGGGACACCAATCAGCCCCAGCATTTT.